This T cell receptor beta chain was captured in a study of beta chain features in type 1 diabetes. Study summary: Cells sorted and examined across all samples totaled 90 million to 120 million.

What was sequenced were expressed TCRB transcripts, since all of the isolated RNA had been reverse transcribed. Measured with immunoSEQ multiplex PCR; TCRdb has only the in-frame clones, and not every one. Counted here are 900,000 or so clones, about 17% occurring once; the ten biggest clones make up 0.02% to 0.03%. Notes on this clone: Its target is unknown.

Study observations and caveats: Within the patient group, naive, central memory and Treg TCRB repertoires appeared more similar to each other than within healthy donors. Among all four CD4+ subsets, Type 1 diabetes patients had TCRB CDR3s that were moderately but significantly shorter.

Trimming took off 6 bases at V and 2 bases at J, with 11 bases between the two ends. The CDR3 is 14 residues long. Germline V gives CDR1 SGDLS, CDR2 YYNGEE. Researchers reported sorting CD4+ naive, central memory, regulatory and stem cell-like memory cells via CD45RO/CCR7/CD25/CD127/CD95/CD27. The chain couples TRBV9 to TRBJ2-2; a possible D gene is TRBD2 (5 bases). The clonotype originates from a woman aged 18-29 years in good health. Material: naive CD4+ T cells from blood. The CDR3 nucleotides read TGTGCCAGCAAAGCCGGGGTTAACACCGGGGAGCTGTTTTTT. Its translation is CASKAGVNTGELFF.